In this sample, the clone carrying this T cell receptor (beta chain) turned up once. The record originates from a study of blood T cell repertoires in COVID-19. This CDR3 has 16 amino acids. Germline loops: CDR1 SSHAT, CDR2 FNYEAQ (reference sequence). The ends lost 4 bases at V and 2 bases at J; junction bases unmatched: 9. TCRdb's table, derived via immunoSEQ multiplex PCR, lists solely in-frame clones and lacks some. The data show 200,000 or so clones, with approximately 90% seen just once and roughly 3.4% held by the top ten. The participants were between roughly 18 and 100 years old and came from some 23 US areas.

The chain is built from TRBV7-7 and TRBJ2-5; 8 nucleotides agree with TRBD2. Sequenced material: PBMCs or T cells enriched from blood (not recorded which). This TCR was recovered from a woman aged 40 to 55 with acute COVID-19. The DNA for the CDR3 is TGTGCCAGCAGCTGGGGTAGCGGGGAGAATCAAGAGACCCAGTACTTC. The encoded protein is CASSWGSGENQETQYF.